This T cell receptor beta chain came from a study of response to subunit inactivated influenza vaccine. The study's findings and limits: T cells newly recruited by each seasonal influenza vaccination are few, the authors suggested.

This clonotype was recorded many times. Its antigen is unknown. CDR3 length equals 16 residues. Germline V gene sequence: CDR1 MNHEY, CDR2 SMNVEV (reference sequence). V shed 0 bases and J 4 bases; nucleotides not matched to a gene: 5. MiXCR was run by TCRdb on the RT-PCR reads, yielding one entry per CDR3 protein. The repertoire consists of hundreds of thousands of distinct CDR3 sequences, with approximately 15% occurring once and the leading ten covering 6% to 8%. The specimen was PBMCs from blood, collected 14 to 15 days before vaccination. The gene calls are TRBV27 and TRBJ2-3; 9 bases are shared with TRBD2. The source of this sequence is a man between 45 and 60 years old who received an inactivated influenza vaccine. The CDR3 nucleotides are TGTGCCAGCAGTTTATCGCGGGGGGGCCCATCAGATACGCAGTATTTT. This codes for CASSLSRGGPSDTQYF.